The rows below give T cell receptor beta chains drawn from one sample of a study of glioma-infiltrating T cells after dendritic cell vaccination. Produced via immunoSEQ multiplex PCR; TCRdb's table is partial and in-frame only. Among 25,000 to 35,000 clones, 90% were seen once, and the ten largest hold less than 2.5%. The material sequenced was blood, taken before dendritic cell vaccination. Receptors originate from a human donor with glioblastoma. Each CDR3 is given with its conserved first and last residue. The D gene is left open where the match is weak. The listing skips clone size in some rows; elsewhere it reads once, few, many or a size class.

v_call: TRBV6-5; d_call: TRBD1; clone_size: -; j_call: TRBJ1-6; cdr3_aa: CATKSGTGDSPLHF; cdr3_nt: TGTGCCACAAAGTCCGGGACAGGGGATTCACCCCTCCACTTT
v_call: TRBV4-2; d_call: -; clone_size: once; j_call: TRBJ1-1; cdr3_aa: CASSQEFRGTEAFF; cdr3_nt: TGTGCCAGCAGCCAAGAGTTTAGAGGCACTGAAGCTTTCTTT
v_call: TRBV19; d_call: -; clone_size: -; j_call: TRBJ2-3; cdr3_aa: CASSSDSYTDTQYF; cdr3_nt: TGTGCCAGTAGCTCTGACAGTTACACAGATACGCAGTATTTT
v_call: TRBV5-8; d_call: -; clone_size: -; j_call: TRBJ2-5; cdr3_aa: CASSPVETQYF; cdr3_nt: TGTGCCAGCAGCCCTGTTGAGACCCAGTACTTC
v_call: TRBV7-8; d_call: TRBD2; clone_size: few; j_call: TRBJ2-1; cdr3_aa: CASSLIAGIYYNEQFF; cdr3_nt: TGTGCCAGCAGCTTAATAGCGGGGATTTACTACAATGAGCAGTTCTTC
v_call: TRBV23-1; d_call: -; clone_size: -; j_call: TRBJ1-1; cdr3_aa: CASSLDRNTEAFF; cdr3_nt: TGCGCCAGCAGCCTGGACAGGAACACTGAAGCTTTCTTT
v_call: TRBV5-4; d_call: -; clone_size: -; j_call: TRBJ2-2; cdr3_aa: CASSSGGTVNTGELFF; cdr3_nt: TGTGCCAGCAGCTCGGGCGGGACGGTAAACACCGGGGAGCTGTTTTTT
v_call: TRBV27; d_call: TRBD2; clone_size: -; j_call: TRBJ2-3; cdr3_aa: CASSPPSGGATDTQYF; cdr3_nt: TGTGCCAGCAGTCCACCCAGCGGGGGGGCCACAGATACGCAGTATTTT
v_call: TRBV5-6; d_call: -; clone_size: -; j_call: TRBJ1-2; cdr3_aa: CASSPGVYGYTF; cdr3_nt: TGTGCCAGCAGCCCCGGGGTCTATGGCTACACCTTC
v_call: TRBV5-1; d_call: TRBD1; clone_size: -; j_call: TRBJ2-3; cdr3_aa: CASSSTGTGDTTQYF; cdr3_nt: TGCGCCAGCAGCAGTACCGGGACAGGGGACACTACGCAGTATTTT
v_call: TRBV19; d_call: -; clone_size: -; j_call: TRBJ2-7; cdr3_aa: CASSIGISSYEQYF; cdr3_nt: TGTGCCAGTAGTATCGGGATCAGCTCCTACGAGCAGTACTTC
v_call: TRBV2; d_call: -; clone_size: -; j_call: TRBJ2-3; cdr3_aa: CASSEGRTDTQYF; cdr3_nt: TGTGCCAGCAGTGAAGGGCGCACAGATACGCAGTATTTT
v_call: TRBV5-1; d_call: -; clone_size: -; j_call: TRBJ2-1; cdr3_aa: CASSLSDEQFF; cdr3_nt: TGCGCCAGCAGCTTGAGCGATGAGCAGTTCTTC
v_call: TRBV2; d_call: TRBD2; clone_size: -; j_call: TRBJ2-1; cdr3_aa: CASKASGGHNEQFF; cdr3_nt: TGTGCCAGCAAGGCTAGCGGGGGACACAATGAGCAGTTCTTC
v_call: TRBV27; d_call: TRBD2; clone_size: -; j_call: TRBJ2-2; cdr3_aa: CASTGGSRELFF; cdr3_nt: TGTGCCAGCACGGGGGGGAGCCGGGAGCTGTTTTTT
v_call: TRBV11-2; d_call: -; clone_size: -; j_call: TRBJ2-5; cdr3_aa: CASSPLTEQETQYF; cdr3_nt: TGTGCCAGCAGCCCGTTGACAGAGCAAGAGACCCAGTACTTC
v_call: TRBV7-2; d_call: TRBD2; clone_size: once; j_call: TRBJ2-1; cdr3_aa: CASSPTSGANEQFF; cdr3_nt: TGTGCCAGCAGCCCGACTAGCGGGGCCAATGAGCAGTTCTTC
v_call: TRBV7-2; d_call: TRBD2; clone_size: -; j_call: TRBJ2-7; cdr3_aa: CASRISGTTNEQYF; cdr3_nt: TGTGCCAGCAGGATCTCCGGGACTACAAACGAGCAGTACTTC
v_call: TRBV6-1; d_call: -; clone_size: -; j_call: TRBJ1-4; cdr3_aa: CASSEAGLEKLFF; cdr3_nt: TGTGCCAGCAGTGAGGCAGGGCTCGAAAAACTGTTTTTT
v_call: TRBV6-1; d_call: TRBD2; clone_size: -; j_call: TRBJ2-7; cdr3_aa: CASKRLANSYEQYF; cdr3_nt: TGTGCCAGCAAAAGACTAGCGAACTCCTACGAGCAGTACTTC
v_call: TRBV6-1; d_call: -; clone_size: -; j_call: TRBJ2-3; cdr3_aa: CASSPESGVKGTQYF; cdr3_nt: TGTGCCAGCAGTCCCGAGTCCGGGGTCAAGGGTACGCAGTATTTT
v_call: TRBV6-5; d_call: -; clone_size: -; j_call: TRBJ1-5; cdr3_aa: CASSYDRYSNQPQHF; cdr3_nt: TGTGCCAGCAGTTACGACAGGTATAGCAATCAGCCCCAGCATTTT
v_call: TRBV6-5; d_call: -; clone_size: -; j_call: TRBJ1-6; cdr3_aa: CASRGRWDSPLHF; cdr3_nt: TGTGCCAGCAGAGGCAGGTGGGATTCACCCCTCCACTTT
v_call: TRBV2; d_call: TRBD2; clone_size: once; j_call: TRBJ2-5; cdr3_aa: CASSDLAGETQYF; cdr3_nt: TGTGCCAGCAGTGACCTAGCGGGGGAGACCCAGTACTTC
v_call: TRBV5-1; d_call: -; clone_size: -; j_call: TRBJ2-1; cdr3_aa: CASSSEGWGTYNEQFF; cdr3_nt: TGCGCCAGCAGCTCCGAGGGCTGGGGTACCTACAATGAGCAGTTCTTC
v_call: TRBV4-1; d_call: -; clone_size: -; j_call: TRBJ2-7; cdr3_aa: CASSPLGREQYF; cdr3_nt: TGCGCCAGCAGCCCCCTGGGGCGTGAGCAGTACTTC
v_call: TRBV19; d_call: TRBD1; clone_size: -; j_call: TRBJ1-2; cdr3_aa: CASGQGNYGYTF; cdr3_nt: TGTGCCAGTGGACAGGGGAACTATGGCTACACCTTC
v_call: TRBV18; d_call: -; clone_size: -; j_call: TRBJ2-1; cdr3_aa: CASSPGLNHEQFF; cdr3_nt: TGTGCCAGCTCACCTGGACTAAACCATGAGCAGTTCTTC
v_call: TRBV5-1; d_call: TRBD1; clone_size: -; j_call: TRBJ1-1; cdr3_aa: CASSLIAGQGGREAFF; cdr3_nt: TGCGCCAGCAGCTTGATCGCGGGACAGGGCGGAAGAGAAGCTTTCTTT
v_call: TRBV5-1; d_call: TRBD1; clone_size: -; j_call: TRBJ2-7; cdr3_aa: CASSSPPGGEQYF; cdr3_nt: TGCGCCAGCAGCTCCCCTCCAGGGGGCGAGCAGTACTTC
v_call: TRBV29-1; d_call: -; clone_size: -; j_call: TRBJ2-7; cdr3_aa: CSVLTGYEQYF; cdr3_nt: TGCAGCGTTTTGACAGGCTACGAGCAGTACTTC
v_call: TRBV5-4; d_call: -; clone_size: once; j_call: TRBJ2-5; cdr3_aa: CASSRLSGSRTQETQYF; cdr3_nt: TGTGCCAGCAGCAGATTGAGTGGTAGTCGTACCCAAGAGACCCAGTACTTC
v_call: TRBV5-4; d_call: TRBD1; clone_size: few; j_call: TRBJ2-1; cdr3_aa: CASSLGDSPWNEQFF; cdr3_nt: TGTGCCAGCAGCTTGGGGGACAGTCCCTGGAATGAGCAGTTCTTC
v_call: TRBV6-5; d_call: TRBD1; clone_size: once; j_call: TRBJ1-6; cdr3_aa: CASSFSLDRAHSPLHF; cdr3_nt: TGTGCCAGCAGTTTCAGTCTGGACAGGGCTCATTCACCCCTCCACTTT
v_call: TRBV7-9; d_call: TRBD1; clone_size: once; j_call: TRBJ2-7; cdr3_aa: CASSGGGQAGSYEQYF; cdr3_nt: TGTGCCAGCAGCGGTGGGGGACAGGCGGGTTCCTACGAGCAGTACTTC
v_call: TRBV5-1; d_call: -; clone_size: -; j_call: TRBJ2-1; cdr3_aa: CASSFSPLSYNEQFF; cdr3_nt: TGCGCCAGCAGCTTTTCCCCCTTATCCTACAATGAGCAGTTCTTC
v_call: TRBV5-1; d_call: -; clone_size: -; j_call: TRBJ1-6; cdr3_aa: CASSTSSYNSPLHF; cdr3_nt: TGCGCCAGCAGCACGAGCTCCTATAATTCACCCCTCCACTTT
v_call: TRBV5-1; d_call: -; clone_size: -; j_call: TRBJ2-2; cdr3_aa: CASSFRDTGELLF; cdr3_nt: TGCGCCAGCAGCTTTAGGGACACCGGGGAGCTGCTTTTT
v_call: TRBV11-2; d_call: -; clone_size: once; j_call: TRBJ1-1; cdr3_aa: CASSLASGTEAFF; cdr3_nt: TGTGCCAGCAGCTTAGCATCGGGCACTGAAGCTTTCTTT
v_call: TRBV4-2; d_call: TRBD1; clone_size: few; j_call: TRBJ2-1; cdr3_aa: CASSQQGASYNEQFF; cdr3_nt: TGTGCCAGCAGCCAACAGGGGGCGTCCTACAATGAGCAGTTCTTC
v_call: TRBV7-2; d_call: TRBD2; clone_size: -; j_call: TRBJ2-3; cdr3_aa: CASSRLAGGQTDTQYF; cdr3_nt: TGTGCCAGCTCCAGGCTAGCGGGGGGGCAGACAGATACGCAGTATTTT
v_call: TRBV7-9; d_call: TRBD2; clone_size: few; j_call: TRBJ2-3; cdr3_aa: CASLAGGSTDTQYF; cdr3_nt: TGTGCCAGCCTGGCGGGGGGAAGCACAGATACGCAGTATTTT
v_call: TRBV20-1; d_call: TRBD1; clone_size: -; j_call: TRBJ1-1; cdr3_aa: CSGTGNTEAFF; cdr3_nt: TGCAGTGGGACAGGGAACACTGAAGCTTTCTTT
v_call: TRBV11-2; d_call: TRBD2; clone_size: once; j_call: TRBJ2-3; cdr3_aa: CASRVVAGGQTDTQYF; cdr3_nt: TGTGCCAGCAGGGTAGTAGCGGGGGGCCAAACAGATACGCAGTATTTT
v_call: TRBV2; d_call: -; clone_size: -; j_call: TRBJ2-7; cdr3_aa: CASIPSRSSYEQYF; cdr3_nt: TGTGCCAGCATTCCCTCCCGTAGCTCCTACGAGCAGTACTTC
v_call: TRBV6-1; d_call: -; clone_size: -; j_call: TRBJ2-7; cdr3_aa: CASSEHARAAYEQYF; cdr3_nt: TGTGCCAGCAGTGAACACGCCAGGGCGGCCTACGAGCAGTACTTC
v_call: TRBV6-5; d_call: -; clone_size: -; j_call: TRBJ1-1; cdr3_aa: CASRRAGHLNTEAFF; cdr3_nt: TGTGCCAGCAGGCGAGCGGGACACCTGAACACTGAAGCTTTCTTT
v_call: TRBV7-2; d_call: TRBD2; clone_size: -; j_call: TRBJ2-5; cdr3_aa: CASSLVRGGYQETQYF; cdr3_nt: TGTGCCAGCAGCTTAGTTCGCGGGGGGTACCAAGAGACCCAGTACTTC
v_call: TRBV14; d_call: -; clone_size: -; j_call: TRBJ1-1; cdr3_aa: CASSHDGGTEAFF; cdr3_nt: TGTGCCAGCAGCCATGATGGGGGGACTGAAGCTTTCTTT
v_call: TRBV6-5; d_call: -; clone_size: once; j_call: TRBJ1-5; cdr3_aa: CASLGHGDQPQHF; cdr3_nt: TGTGCCAGCTTGGGACACGGGGATCAGCCCCAGCATTTT
v_call: TRBV19; d_call: TRBD1; clone_size: -; j_call: TRBJ2-2; cdr3_aa: CASSRGTDSGELFF; cdr3_nt: TGTGCCAGTAGTAGGGGGACAGATTCCGGGGAGCTGTTTTTT
v_call: TRBV19; d_call: -; clone_size: -; j_call: TRBJ1-1; cdr3_aa: CASSPSHLNTEAFF; cdr3_nt: TGTGCCAGTAGTCCAAGCCACCTGAACACTGAAGCTTTCTTT
v_call: TRBV5-1; d_call: TRBD1; clone_size: -; j_call: TRBJ1-3; cdr3_aa: CASTAGQGASGNTIYF; cdr3_nt: TGCGCCAGCACCGCCGGGCAGGGGGCCTCTGGAAACACCATATATTTT
v_call: TRBV4-1; d_call: TRBD2; clone_size: -; j_call: TRBJ2-5; cdr3_aa: CASSQVPPSGGKETQYF; cdr3_nt: TGCGCCAGCAGCCAAGTCCCGCCTAGCGGGGGGAAAGAGACCCAGTACTTC
v_call: TRBV6-1; d_call: TRBD2; clone_size: -; j_call: TRBJ2-5; cdr3_aa: CASRKIAGGLETQYF; cdr3_nt: TGTGCCAGCAGGAAAATAGCGGGGGGGCTAGAGACCCAGTACTTC